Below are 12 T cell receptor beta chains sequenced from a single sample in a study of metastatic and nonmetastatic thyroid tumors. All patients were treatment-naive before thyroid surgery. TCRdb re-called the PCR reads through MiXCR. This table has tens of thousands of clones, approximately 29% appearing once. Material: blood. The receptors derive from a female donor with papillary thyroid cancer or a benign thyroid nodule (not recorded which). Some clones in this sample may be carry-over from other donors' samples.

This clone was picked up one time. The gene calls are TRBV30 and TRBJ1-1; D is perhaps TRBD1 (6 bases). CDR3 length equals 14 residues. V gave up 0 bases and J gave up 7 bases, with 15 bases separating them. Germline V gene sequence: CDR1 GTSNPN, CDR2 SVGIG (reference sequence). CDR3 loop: CAWSVTPGHFEAFF. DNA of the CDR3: TGTGCCTGGAGTGTAACTCCGGGACATTTTGAAGCTTTCTTT.

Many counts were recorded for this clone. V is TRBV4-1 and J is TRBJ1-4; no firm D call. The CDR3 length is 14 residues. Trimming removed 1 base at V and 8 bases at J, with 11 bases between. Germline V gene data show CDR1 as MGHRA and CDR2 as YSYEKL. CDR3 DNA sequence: TGCGCCAGCAGCCAAGGGCAGATCGGAGAAAAACTGTTTTTT. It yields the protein CASSQGQIGEKLFF.

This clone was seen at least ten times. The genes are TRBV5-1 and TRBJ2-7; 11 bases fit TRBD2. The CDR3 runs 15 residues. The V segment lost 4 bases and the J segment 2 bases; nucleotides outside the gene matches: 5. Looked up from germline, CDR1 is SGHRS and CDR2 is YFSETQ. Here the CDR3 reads CASSLGTSGTYEQYF. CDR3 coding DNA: TGCGCCAGCAGCCTAGGGACTAGCGGTACCTACGAGCAGTACTTC.

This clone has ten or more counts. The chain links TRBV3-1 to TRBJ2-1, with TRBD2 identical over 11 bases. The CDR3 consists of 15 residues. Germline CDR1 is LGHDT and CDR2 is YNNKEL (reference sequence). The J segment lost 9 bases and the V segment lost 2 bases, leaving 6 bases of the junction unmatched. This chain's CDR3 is CASSQQRLAGSEQFF. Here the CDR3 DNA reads TGTGCCAGCAGCCAACAGAGACTAGCGGGATCTGAGCAGTTCTTC.

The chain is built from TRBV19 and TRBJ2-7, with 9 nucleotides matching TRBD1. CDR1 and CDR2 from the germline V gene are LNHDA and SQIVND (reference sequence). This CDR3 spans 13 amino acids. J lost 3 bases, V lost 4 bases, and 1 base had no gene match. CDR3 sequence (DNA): TGTGCCAGTAGTACGGGACAGGGCTACGAGCAGTACTTC. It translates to CASSTGQGYEQYF.

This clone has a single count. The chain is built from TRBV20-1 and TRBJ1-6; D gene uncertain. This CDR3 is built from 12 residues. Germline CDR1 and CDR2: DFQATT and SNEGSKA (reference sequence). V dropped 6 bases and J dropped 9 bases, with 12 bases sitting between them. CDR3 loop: CSAPDLSSPLHF. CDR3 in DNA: TGCAGTGCCCCGGACCTCAGTTCACCCCTCCACTTT.

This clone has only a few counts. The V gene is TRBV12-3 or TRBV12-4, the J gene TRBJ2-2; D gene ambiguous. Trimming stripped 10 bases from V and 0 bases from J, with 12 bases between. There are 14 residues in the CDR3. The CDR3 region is CATSYVSNTGELFF. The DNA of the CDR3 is TGTGCCACCTCATACGTCTCGAACACCGGGGAGCTGTTTTTT.

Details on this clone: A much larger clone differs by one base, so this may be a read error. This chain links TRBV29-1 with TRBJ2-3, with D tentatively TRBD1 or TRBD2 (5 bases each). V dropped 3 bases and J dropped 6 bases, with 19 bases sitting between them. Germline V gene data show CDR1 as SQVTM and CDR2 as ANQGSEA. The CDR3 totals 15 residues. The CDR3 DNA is TGCAGCGTTGATCAACCCGGGGCCGGGATGGATACGCAGTATTTT. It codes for CSVDQPGAGMDTQYF.

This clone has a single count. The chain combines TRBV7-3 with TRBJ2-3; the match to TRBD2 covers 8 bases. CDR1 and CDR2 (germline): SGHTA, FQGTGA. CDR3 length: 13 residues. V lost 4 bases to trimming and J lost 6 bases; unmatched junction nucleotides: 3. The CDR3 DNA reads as TGTGCCAGCAGCTCGGGAGGGGGGGATACGCAGTATTTT. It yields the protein CASSSGGGDTQYF.

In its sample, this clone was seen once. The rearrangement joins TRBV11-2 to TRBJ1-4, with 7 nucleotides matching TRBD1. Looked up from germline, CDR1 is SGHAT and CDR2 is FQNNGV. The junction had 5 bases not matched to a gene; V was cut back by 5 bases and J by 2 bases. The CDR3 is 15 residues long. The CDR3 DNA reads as TGTGCCAGCAGCAAAGCAGGGGGGACTAATGAAAAACTGTTTTTT. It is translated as CASSKAGGTNEKLFF.

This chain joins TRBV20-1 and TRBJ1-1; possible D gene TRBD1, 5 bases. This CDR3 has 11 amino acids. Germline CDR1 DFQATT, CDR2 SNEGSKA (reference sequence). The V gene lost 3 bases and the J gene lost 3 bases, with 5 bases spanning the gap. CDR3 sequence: CSARGDTEAFF. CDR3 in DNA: TGCAGTGCTAGGGGGGACACTGAAGCTTTCTTT.

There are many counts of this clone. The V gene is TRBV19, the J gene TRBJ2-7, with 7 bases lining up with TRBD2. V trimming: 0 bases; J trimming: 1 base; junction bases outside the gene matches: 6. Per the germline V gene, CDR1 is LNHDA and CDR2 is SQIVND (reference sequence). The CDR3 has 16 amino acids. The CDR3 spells CASSIDSSGLSYEQYF. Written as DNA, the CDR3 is TGTGCCAGTAGTATAGATTCTAGCGGACTTTCCTACGAGCAGTACTTC.